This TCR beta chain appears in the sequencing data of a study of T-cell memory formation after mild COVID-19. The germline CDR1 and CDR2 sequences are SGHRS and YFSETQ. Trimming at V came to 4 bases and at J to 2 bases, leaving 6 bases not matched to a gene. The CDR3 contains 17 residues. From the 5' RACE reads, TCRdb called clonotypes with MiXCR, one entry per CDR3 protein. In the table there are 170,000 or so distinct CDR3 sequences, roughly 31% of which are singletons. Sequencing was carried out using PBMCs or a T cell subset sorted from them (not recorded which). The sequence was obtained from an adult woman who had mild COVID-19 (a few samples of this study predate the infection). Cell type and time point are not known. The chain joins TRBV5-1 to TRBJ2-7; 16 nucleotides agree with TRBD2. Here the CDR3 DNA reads TGCGCCAGCAGCCGGGGACTAGCGGGAGGGGTTGCCTACGAGCAGTACTTC. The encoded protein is CASSRGLAGGVAYEQYF. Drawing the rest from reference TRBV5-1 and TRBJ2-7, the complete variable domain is KAGVTQTPRYLIKTRGQQVTLSCSPISGHRSVSWYQQTPGQGLQFLFEYFSETQRNKGNFPGRFSGRQFSNSRSEMNVSTLELGDSALYLCASSRGLAGGVAYEQYFGPGTRLTVT.